This is a list of T cell receptor beta chains from one sample in a study of T cell responses to AZD1222 COVID-19 vaccine. Only in-frame clones appear in the TCRdb table, and some are missing; sequencing was by immunoSEQ multiplex PCR. The repertoire has roughly 120,000 clones, 75% to 90% of them found once; the top ten carry 4.4%. The sample consisted of peripheral blood, taken 28 days after the second AZD1222 dose. The source is an adult who received the AZD1222 COVID-19 vaccine. Each CDR3 is given with its conserved first and last residue. A D gene is named only where the DNA matches it firmly. Where a row states a size, it is once, few, many or the class of an expanded clone; other rows omit it.

d_call: -
j_call: TRBJ1-1
v_call: TRBV2
clone_size: -
cdr3_nt: TGTGCCAGCAGTGGGGCGGTGGACACTGAAGCTTTCTTT
cdr3_aa: CASSGAVDTEAFF

d_call: TRBD2
j_call: TRBJ2-2
v_call: TRBV4-1
clone_size: few
cdr3_nt: TGCGCCAGCAGCCGAGCAGGACTAGCGGGGCCCACCGGGGAGCTGTTTTTT
cdr3_aa: CASSRAGLAGPTGELFF

d_call: -
j_call: TRBJ2-6
v_call: TRBV3-1/TRBV3-2
clone_size: once
cdr3_nt: TGTGCCAGCAGCCAAGATTCGAGAGGGGCCAACGTCCTGACTTTC
cdr3_aa: CASSQDSRGANVLTF

d_call: -
j_call: TRBJ1-2
v_call: TRBV7-9
clone_size: -
cdr3_nt: TGTGCCAGCAGCTTATGGGATGCCTATGGCTACACCTTC
cdr3_aa: CASSLWDAYGYTF

d_call: -
j_call: TRBJ2-7
v_call: TRBV7-6
clone_size: -
cdr3_nt: TGTGCCAGCAGCCCCAACGACGACGAGCAGTACTTC
cdr3_aa: CASSPNDDEQYF

d_call: TRBD2
j_call: TRBJ2-1
v_call: TRBV7-9
clone_size: once
cdr3_nt: TGTGCCAGCAGCTTGGCGGGGGGACCCTCCTACAATGAGCAGTTCTTC
cdr3_aa: CASSLAGGPSYNEQFF

d_call: -
j_call: TRBJ2-7
v_call: TRBV3-1/TRBV3-2
clone_size: -
cdr3_nt: TGTGCCAGCAGCTACTCGGGAGAGGACGAGCAGTACTTC
cdr3_aa: CASSYSGEDEQYF

d_call: -
j_call: TRBJ1-5
v_call: TRBV3-1/TRBV3-2
clone_size: -
cdr3_nt: TGTGCCAGCAGCTGGGGGAGCAATCAGCCCCAGCATTTT
cdr3_aa: CASSWGSNQPQHF

d_call: -
j_call: TRBJ2-6
v_call: TRBV19
clone_size: -
cdr3_nt: TGTGCCACCACACTGGGGACGAGGTCTGGGGCCAACGTCCTGACTTTC
cdr3_aa: CATTLGTRSGANVLTF

d_call: -
j_call: TRBJ1-1
v_call: TRBV7-2
clone_size: once
cdr3_nt: TGTGCCAGCAGCTTAGTGCAGGGAAACACTGAAGCTTTCTTT
cdr3_aa: CASSLVQGNTEAFF

d_call: -
j_call: TRBJ1-1
v_call: TRBV28
clone_size: once
cdr3_nt: TGTGCCAGCACCGCTAGTATGGGGCTGAACACTGAAGCTTTCTTT
cdr3_aa: CASTASMGLNTEAFF

d_call: -
j_call: TRBJ2-5
v_call: TRBV28
clone_size: once
cdr3_nt: TGTGCCAGCAAAAAAGGCAGGGACTTCGAGGAGACCCAGTACTTC
cdr3_aa: CASKKGRDFEETQYF

d_call: TRBD1
j_call: TRBJ1-1
v_call: TRBV18
clone_size: -
cdr3_nt: TGTGCCAGCTTCCCGGACAGGATGAACACTGAAGCTTTCTTT
cdr3_aa: CASFPDRMNTEAFF

d_call: -
j_call: TRBJ2-2
v_call: TRBV5-8
clone_size: once
cdr3_nt: TGTGCCAGCAGCTCCGACCTCCTACTAGCAACCGGGGAGCTGTTTTTT
cdr3_aa: CASSSDLLLATGELFF

d_call: -
j_call: TRBJ1-1
v_call: TRBV6-1
clone_size: -
cdr3_nt: TGTGCCAGCAGTGAGGGACTAGGGGCTGAAGCTTTCTTT
cdr3_aa: CASSEGLGAEAFF

d_call: -
j_call: TRBJ2-1
v_call: TRBV2
clone_size: once
cdr3_nt: TGTGCCAGCAGTTTTTTTAATGAGCAGTTCTTC
cdr3_aa: CASSFFNEQFF

d_call: -
j_call: TRBJ2-7
v_call: TRBV6-1
clone_size: -
cdr3_nt: TGTGCCAGCAGTGACCCCTGGAGGGACAGCCAGCCAGAGCAGTACTTC
cdr3_aa: CASSDPWRDSQPEQYF

d_call: -
j_call: TRBJ2-7
v_call: TRBV28
clone_size: -
cdr3_nt: TGTGCCAGCAGTCGGACACCTACCTACGAGCAGTACTTC
cdr3_aa: CASSRTPTYEQYF

d_call: -
j_call: TRBJ1-1
v_call: TRBV28
clone_size: -
cdr3_nt: TGTGCCAGCAGCCCCACCCGACAAATCTCCTTCAAGAACACTGAAGCTTTCTTT
cdr3_aa: CASSPTRQISFKNTEAFF

d_call: -
j_call: TRBJ1-1
v_call: TRBV6-5
clone_size: -
cdr3_nt: TGTGCCAGCAGTTCGATGAAGAACACTGAAGCTTTCTTT
cdr3_aa: CASSSMKNTEAFF

d_call: TRBD1
j_call: TRBJ2-7
v_call: TRBV19
clone_size: -
cdr3_nt: TGTGCCAGTAGTATTACAGCCAGGGGGCAGTACGAGCAGTACTTC
cdr3_aa: CASSITARGQYEQYF

d_call: -
j_call: TRBJ1-2
v_call: TRBV5-5
clone_size: once
cdr3_nt: TGTGCCAGCAGCTTGGAGGCGTCTGGCTACACCTTC
cdr3_aa: CASSLEASGYTF

d_call: -
j_call: TRBJ1-1
v_call: TRBV11-2
clone_size: -
cdr3_nt: TGTGCCAGCAGTCAAACCCGGGATGGGGGCTACACTGAAGCTTTCTTT
cdr3_aa: CASSQTRDGGYTEAFF